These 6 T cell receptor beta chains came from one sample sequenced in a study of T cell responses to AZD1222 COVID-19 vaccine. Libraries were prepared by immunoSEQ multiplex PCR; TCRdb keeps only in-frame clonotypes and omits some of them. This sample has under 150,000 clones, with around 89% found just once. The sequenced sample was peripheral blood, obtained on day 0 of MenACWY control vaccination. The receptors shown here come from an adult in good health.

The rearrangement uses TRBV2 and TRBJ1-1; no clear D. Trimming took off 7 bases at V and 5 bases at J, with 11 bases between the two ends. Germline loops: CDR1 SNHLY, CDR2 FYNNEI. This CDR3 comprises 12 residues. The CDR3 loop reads CASIERVTEAFF. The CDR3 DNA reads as TGTGCCAGCATCGAAAGGGTGACTGAAGCTTTCTTT.

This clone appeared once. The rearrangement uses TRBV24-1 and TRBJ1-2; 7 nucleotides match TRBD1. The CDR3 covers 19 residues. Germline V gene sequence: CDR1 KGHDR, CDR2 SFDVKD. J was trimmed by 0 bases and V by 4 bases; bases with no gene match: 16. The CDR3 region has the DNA TGTGCCACCAGTGACACCCCACTTCCTGCCGGGACAGCTAACTATGGCTACACCTTC. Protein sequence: CATSDTPLPAGTANYGYTF.

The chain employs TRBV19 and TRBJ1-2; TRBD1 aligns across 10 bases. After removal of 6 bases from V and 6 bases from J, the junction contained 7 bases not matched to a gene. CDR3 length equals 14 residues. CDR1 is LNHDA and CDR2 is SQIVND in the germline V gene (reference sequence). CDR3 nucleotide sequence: TGTGCCAGTAGCTACCGGGACAGGGGTAATGGCTACACCTTC. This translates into CASSYRDRGNGYTF.

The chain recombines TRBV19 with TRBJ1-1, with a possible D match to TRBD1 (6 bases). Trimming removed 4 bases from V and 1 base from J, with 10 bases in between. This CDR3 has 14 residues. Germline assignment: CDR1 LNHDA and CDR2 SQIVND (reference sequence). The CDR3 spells CASSTGEGNTEAFF. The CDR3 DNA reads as TGTGCCAGTAGTACAGGGGAAGGGAACACTGAAGCTTTCTTT.

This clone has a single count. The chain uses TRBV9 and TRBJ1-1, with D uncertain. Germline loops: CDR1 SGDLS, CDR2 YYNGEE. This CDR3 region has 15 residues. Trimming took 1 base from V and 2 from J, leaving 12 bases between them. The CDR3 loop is CASSVSQFFNTEAFF. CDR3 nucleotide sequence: TGTGCCAGCAGCGTAAGCCAGTTTTTCAACACTGAAGCTTTCTTT.

The CDR3 bases are TGTGCCAGCAGCCTCGGGACTAGCGGGACCCTCACAGATACGCAGTATTTT. Its translation is CASSLGTSGTLTDTQYF. This chain links TRBV3-1 (or the pseudogene TRBV3-2) with TRBJ2-3, with TRBD2 matching over 13 bases. V trimming: 4 bases; J trimming: 2 bases; junction bases outside the gene matches: 6. Germline-derived CDR1 and CDR2 are LGHDT and YNNKEL (reference sequence). There are 17 residues in the CDR3.